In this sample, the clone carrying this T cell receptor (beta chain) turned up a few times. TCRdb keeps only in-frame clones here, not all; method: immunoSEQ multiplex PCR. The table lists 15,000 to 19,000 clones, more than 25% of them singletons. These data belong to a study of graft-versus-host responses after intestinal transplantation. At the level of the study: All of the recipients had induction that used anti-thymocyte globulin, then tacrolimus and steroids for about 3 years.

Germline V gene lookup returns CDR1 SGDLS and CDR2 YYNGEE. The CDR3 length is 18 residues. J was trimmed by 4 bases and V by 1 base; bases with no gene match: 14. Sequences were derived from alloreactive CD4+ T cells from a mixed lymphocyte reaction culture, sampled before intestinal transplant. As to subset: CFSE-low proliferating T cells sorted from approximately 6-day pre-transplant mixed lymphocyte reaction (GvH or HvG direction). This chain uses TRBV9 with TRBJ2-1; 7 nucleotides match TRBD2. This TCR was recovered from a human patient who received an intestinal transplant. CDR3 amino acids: CASSVFAGDWREYNEQFF. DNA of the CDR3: TGTGCCAGCAGCGTATTTGCCGGGGATTGGCGGGAGTACAATGAGCAGTTCTTC.